Listed below are T cell receptor beta chains from one sample, sequenced in a study of CD8 T cells in Susac syndrome. In TCRdb, the immunoSEQ multiplex PCR reads were re-called with MiXCR into one record per CDR3 protein. Among tens of thousands of distinct CDR3 sequences listed, 90% to 95% were seen once. The specimen sequenced was CD4+ T cells from PBMCs. The receptors come from a human donor with Susac syndrome. Each CDR3 is given with its conserved first and last residue. A D gene is named only where the DNA matches it firmly. The size of a clone is reported for some rows only, either as once, few or many, or as a class for expanded clones.

d_gene	v_gene	j_gene	abundance	CDR3nt	CDR3aa
.	TRBV20-1	TRBJ2-5	.	TGCAGTGCTAGTCCAGTAGCGGAGGGCGCCCAGTACTTC	CSASPVAEGAQYF
TRBD1	TRBV2	TRBJ2-1	.	TGTGCCAGCAGTGAAATCAGGGGGCAATGGAATGAGCAGTTCTTC	CASSEIRGQWNEQFF
.	TRBV5-6	TRBJ2-1	.	TGTGCCAGCAGCTTGACTAGGAATGAGCAGTTCTTC	CASSLTRNEQFF
TRBD1	TRBV20-1	TRBJ2-1	once	TGCAGTGCCTGGACAGGGGGGCAGGATGAGCAGTTCTTC	CSAWTGGQDEQFF
.	TRBV3-1	TRBJ1-6	.	TGTGCCAGCAGCCTTAACTTACAGGGAGACCGGTCACCCCTCCACTTT	CASSLNLQGDRSPLHF
.	TRBV20-1	TRBJ2-7	.	TGCAGTGCCCTAGGGCCAGCTTCCTACGAGCAGTACTTC	CSALGPASYEQYF
TRBD1	TRBV12-5	TRBJ2-3	.	TGTGCTAGTGGTGCCATTCCAGGGGGCGAGAATACGCAGTATTTT	CASGAIPGGENTQYF
.	TRBV7-6	TRBJ1-6	.	TGTGCCAGCAGCTTCTTAAATTCACCCCTCCACTTT	CASSFLNSPLHF
TRBD2	TRBV9	TRBJ2-5	.	TGTGCCAGCAGCGCCTCAGGGGCGGGACTAGCGTCAGAGACCCAGTACTTC	CASSASGAGLASETQYF
TRBD2	TRBV6-2/TRBV6-3	TRBJ2-7	once	TGTGCCAGCAAAGGGACTAGCGGGGTGTCATTCGAGCAGTACTTC	CASKGTSGVSFEQYF
.	TRBV5-4	TRBJ1-6	.	TGTGCCAGCAGCCTGGACGGGGACTCACCCCTCCACTTT	CASSLDGDSPLHF
TRBD1	TRBV29-1	TRBJ2-3	.	TGCAGCGTTGAAGATCGACAGGGGTTGAAGAGAGATACGCAGTATTTT	CSVEDRQGLKRDTQYF
.	TRBV20-1	TRBJ2-5	.	TGCAGTGCTCAGGAGAAGACCCAGTACTTC	CSAQEKTQYF
.	TRBV19	TRBJ2-1	.	TGTGCCAGTAGTATAGGGGCAGGCAATGAGCAGTTCTTC	CASSIGAGNEQFF
.	TRBV12-3/TRBV12-4	TRBJ1-2	.	TGTGCCAGCAGGTATGGGGCACATAACTCCCTCGGCTACACCTTC	CASRYGAHNSLGYTF
.	TRBV19	TRBJ1-3	.	TGTGCCAGTAGTGACTTACAGACCTACTCTGGAAACACCATATATTTT	CASSDLQTYSGNTIYF
.	TRBV12-3/TRBV12-4	TRBJ2-5	.	TGTGCCAGCAGTTGGACAGTGCAAGAGACCCAGTACTTC	CASSWTVQETQYF
TRBD1	TRBV30	TRBJ1-2	.	TGTGCCTGGAAGCGACAGGGTGGCTACACCTTC	CAWKRQGGYTF
TRBD2	TRBV3-1	TRBJ2-1	.	TGTGCCAGCAGCCTTAGCGGGGGGTCCTACAATGAGCAGTTCTTC	CASSLSGGSYNEQFF
.	TRBV20-1	TRBJ2-3	.	TGCAGTGCTACCTCCCGGGCAGGGGTTCAGGGAGATACGCAGTATTTT	CSATSRAGVQGDTQYF
TRBD1	TRBV4-1	TRBJ2-6	.	TGCGCCAGCACCAAGGGACAGCCCTCCTCTGGGGCCAACGTCCTGACTTTC	CASTKGQPSSGANVLTF
.	TRBV6-6	TRBJ1-1	.	TGTGCCAGCAGTCTCAACCCCCCTGCTGAAGCTTTCTTT	CASSLNPPAEAFF
.	TRBV19	TRBJ2-1	once	TGTGCCAGTGGAGTGAAAACCTTGCAGTTCTTC	CASGVKTLQFF
.	TRBV20-1	TRBJ1-2	.	TGCAGTGCACCGGGGAGGGTTCATGGCTACACCTTC	CSAPGRVHGYTF
TRBD2	TRBV29-1	TRBJ2-2	.	TGCAGCGGGGGACTAGCGGGGACGAACACCGGGGAGCTGTTTTTT	CSGGLAGTNTGELFF
.	TRBV6-2/TRBV6-3	TRBJ1-5	.	TGTGCCAGCAGCCGTGGGACGTATAGCAATCAGCCCCAGCATTTT	CASSRGTYSNQPQHF
TRBD1	TRBV18	TRBJ1-2	.	TGTGCCAGCTCACCACAAGGGCAGGGGGGATCCTATGGCTACACCTTC	CASSPQGQGGSYGYTF
.	TRBV7-9	TRBJ2-7	.	TGTGCCAGCAGCCTGCTGCGGCGTCGCGAGCAGTACTTC	CASSLLRRREQYF
.	TRBV12-3/TRBV12-4	TRBJ1-1	.	TGTGCCAGCAGTGCCTCAGCCAGGGGCACTGAAGCTTTCTTT	CASSASARGTEAFF
TRBD1	TRBV29-1	TRBJ2-7	.	TGCAGCGTTGAGAGGGGACAGGCACCCTACGAGCAGTACTTC	CSVERGQAPYEQYF
.	TRBV2	TRBJ2-1	.	TGTGCCAGCAGCGCCGACAGGGCGGGGAATGAGCAGTTCTTC	CASSADRAGNEQFF
.	TRBV20-1	TRBJ2-1	.	TGCAGTGCTGTTCCCCTGTCTGGGGGCCACTACAATGAGCAGTTCTTC	CSAVPLSGGHYNEQFF
TRBD2	TRBV3-1	TRBJ2-1	.	TGTGTCAGTGCCCCCAGCGGGGGGTCTTACAATGAGCAGTTCTTC	CVSAPSGGSYNEQFF
.	TRBV5-4	TRBJ2-5	.	TGTGCCAGCAGCTTGGCCGGCAGGGAAGAGACCCAGTACTTC	CASSLAGREETQYF
.	TRBV5-1	TRBJ2-2	.	TGCGCCAGCAGCCAGGACGGGAACACCGGGGAGCTGTTTTTT	CASSQDGNTGELFF